A single sample gave rise to the 15 T cell receptor beta chains below, sequenced in a study of CD8 T cells in Susac syndrome. With random hexamers, reverse transcription was performed on roughly 0.45 to 1 ug of RNA. TCRdb re-called the immunoSEQ multiplex PCR reads through MiXCR, storing one row per CDR3 protein. The sample consists of roughly 200,000 distinct CDR3 sequences, 85% to 95% of them appearing once. Sequenced input: CD4+ T cells from PBMCs. The receptor source for this set is a human donor with multiple sclerosis.

This rearrangement joins TRBV20-1 to TRBJ1-5, with 9 bases aligning to TRBD1. V lost 4 bases, J lost 4 bases, and 5 bases stayed unmatched. This CDR3 has 14 amino acids. From germline, CDR1 is DFQATT and CDR2 SNEGSKA (reference sequence). CDR3 sequence reads: CSAIDRGKNQPQHF. The CDR3 nucleotides read TGCAGTGCTATCGACAGGGGGAAAAATCAGCCCCAGCATTTT.

V usage is TRBV20-1 and J usage is TRBJ2-2; D is uncertain. Trimming left V 6 bases short and J 3 bases short, with 5 bases between. Looked up from germline, CDR1 is DFQATT and CDR2 is SNEGSKA (reference sequence). This CDR3 is built from 11 residues. CDR3 residues: CSASYTGELFF. The CDR3 bases are TGCAGTGCGAGCTACACCGGGGAGCTGTTTTTT.

The CDR3 spells CASSTRPGTLAKNIQYF. DNA for the CDR3: TGTGCCAGCAGCACCCGACCCGGGACACTAGCCAAAAACATTCAGTACTTC. The gene calls are TRBV7-8 and TRBJ2-4, with D possibly being TRBD1 (6 bases). The ends were cut back, 5 bases at V and 0 bases at J, with 17 bases in the middle. The CDR3 sequence is 17 residues long. Germline V lookup: CDR1 SGHVS, CDR2 FQNEAQ.

The chain links TRBV4-1 to TRBJ2-7; D possibly matches TRBD1 or TRBD2 (5 bases each). CDR1 is MGHRA and CDR2 is YSYEKL in the germline V gene. The CDR3 runs to 16 residues. Trimming took 3 bases from V and 2 from J, leaving 17 bases between them. The CDR3 nucleotides read TGCGCCAGCAGCCAGGCTACTAGAGGGGTCCCCTACGAGCAGTACTTC. Protein: CASSQATRGVPYEQYF.

This clonotype was picked up one time. The V gene is TRBV4-2, the J gene TRBJ1-2, with D hard to call. The V gene's germline CDR1 is LGHNA and CDR2 YNFKEQ. The V and J ends lost 0 bases and 3 bases respectively, with 11 bases between them. CDR3 size: 15 residues. CDR3 bases: TGTGCCAGCAGCCAAGATCTAACAGCCTACTATGGCTACACCTTC. Translation: CASSQDLTAYYGYTF.

V gene TRBV7-9 combines with J gene TRBJ2-5, with D perhaps assigned TRBD1 or TRBD2 (6 bases each). Germline-derived CDR1 and CDR2 are SEHNR and FQNEAQ (reference sequence). There are 15 residues in the CDR3. V lost 5 bases and J lost 8, with 21 bases in between. The CDR3 loop reads CASSRRDSRGGTQYF. CDR3 DNA: TGTGCCAGCAGCAGACGGGACTCCCGAGGGGGAACCCAGTACTTC.

This clonotype was seen only once. The chain recombines TRBV3-1 with TRBJ1-5; 11 nucleotides match TRBD1. Germline assignment: CDR1 LGHDT and CDR2 YNNKEL (reference sequence). With 4 bases clipped from V and 3 bases from J, the junction kept 20 bases outside the gene matches. The CDR3 has 21 amino acids. This CDR3 is CASSPSQPGQGVWGLNQPQHF. In nucleotides, the CDR3 is TGTGCCAGCAGCCCATCCCAACCGGGACAGGGGGTGTGGGGGCTCAATCAGCCCCAGCATTTT.

The rearrangement uses TRBV5-1 and TRBJ1-1; tentatively, D is TRBD1 (6 bases). V was clipped by 0 bases and J by 7 bases, with 13 bases between them. CDR1 and CDR2 from the germline V gene are SGHRS and YFSETQ. CDR3 size: 14 residues. The CDR3 here is CASSLDRKGGEAFF. The CDR3 DNA follows: TGCGCCAGCAGCTTGGACAGGAAGGGGGGTGAAGCTTTCTTT.

The chain combines TRBV7-2 with TRBJ2-5, with 8 positions matching TRBD2. V trimming: 0 bases; J trimming: 5 bases; junction bases outside the gene matches: 5. Germline CDR1 SGHTA, CDR2 FQGNSA. This CDR3 has 15 amino acids. The DNA of the CDR3 is TGTGCCAGCAGCTTAGCGGCGGGGGGAGTGGAGACCCAGTACTTC. Translating gives CASSLAAGGVETQYF.

The chain uses TRBV30 and TRBJ1-2; D not certain. The germline V gene has CDR1 GTSNPN and CDR2 SVGIG (reference sequence). The CDR3 runs to 11 residues. V lost 3 bases and J lost 7, with 9 bases in between. The CDR3: CAWSLGGGYTF. The CDR3 DNA reads as TGTGCCTGGAGCCTGGGCGGTGGCTACACCTTC. Supplemented by reference TRBV30 and TRBJ1-2, the full variable domain reads SQTIHQWPATLVQPVGSPLSLECTVEGTSNPNLYWYRQAAGRGLQLLFYSVGIGQISSEVPQNLSASRPQDRQFILSSKKLLLSDSGFYLCAWSLGGGYTFGSGTRLTVV.

The sample holds one count of this clonotype. The chain recombines TRBV20-1 with TRBJ1-5; D is unresolved. The V end was cut by 2 bases, the J end by 3 bases, with 8 bases between. Germline CDR1 DFQATT, CDR2 SNEGSKA (reference sequence). This CDR3 is built from 13 residues. The CDR3 DNA reads as TGCAGTGCTAGAATTGACTACAATCAGCCCCAGCATTTT. Translating gives CSARIDYNQPQHF.

The chain couples TRBV12-3 or TRBV12-4 to TRBJ1-2, with a tentative D call TRBD1 (5 bases). The CDR3 is made up of 13 amino acids. Trimming left V 6 bases short and J 1 base short, with 9 bases between. CDR3 amino acids: CASRTTDNYGYTF. The CDR3 DNA is TGTGCCAGCAGAACGACAGATAACTATGGCTACACCTTC.

V and J are TRBV29-1 and TRBJ2-5; 7 nucleotides match TRBD1. V gave up 5 bases and J gave up 5 bases; unmatched junction bases: 5. Looked up from germline, CDR1 is SQVTM and CDR2 is ANQGSEA. This CDR3 comprises 12 residues. The CDR3 spells CSVRTGEETQYF. CDR3 nucleotide sequence: TGCAGCGTTCGTACAGGGGAGGAGACCCAGTACTTC.

This rearrangement joins TRBV10-3 to TRBJ2-3; tentatively, D is TRBD2 (5 bases). This CDR3 has 14 residues. V lost 2 bases and J lost 5, with 11 bases in between. In germline, CDR1 is ENHRY, CDR2 SYGVKD. CDR3 in amino acids: CAISELRVGDTQYF. CDR3 coding DNA: TGTGCCATCAGTGAGCTGAGGGTTGGAGATACGCAGTATTTT.

The CDR3 nucleotides read TGCGCCAGCAGCCGGGGAACAACCGGGACTAGCGCGACGCCCTCCTACAATGAGCAGTTCTTC. Amino acid sequence: CASSRGTTGTSATPSYNEQFF. The chain combines TRBV4-1 with TRBJ2-1; 10 bases are a match to TRBD2. The CDR3 is 21 amino acids. Unmatched junction bases numbered 18, after V lost 4 bases and J lost 0 bases. From germline, CDR1 is MGHRA and CDR2 YSYEKL.